The clone carrying this T cell receptor beta chain appeared a single time. As handled by the study authors: Counts of nucleated cells, estimated from reference gene primer amplification, were obtained. TCRdb's table, derived via immunoSEQ multiplex PCR, lists solely in-frame clones and lacks some. The D gene and trimming were derived from the DNA, and the V and J assignments and clone size from that table. The profile shows 200,000 to 300,000 clones, around 90% of them singletons. CDR1 is SGHTA and CDR2 is FQGNSA in the germline V gene. This CDR3 contains 15 residues. Trimming took off 5 bases at V and 2 bases at J, with 16 bases between the two ends. This entry comes from a study of blood T cell repertoires in COVID-19. Overall study: Samples representing acute and convalescent COVID-19 were sourced from the United States, Italy and Spain. Nucleic acid was either cDNA or gDNA, and it came from T cells, B-cell-depleted T cells, or PBMCs.

Sample: peripheral blood. The J gene is TRBJ2-7, the V gene TRBV7-2, with a weak D call TRBD1 (5 bases). The TCR comes from a man at least 80 years old with acute or convalescent COVID-19. CDR3 sequence reads: CASSKSATETYEQYF. In DNA form, the CDR3 reads TGTGCCAGCAGCAAGTCCGCGACAGAGACCTACGAGCAGTACTTC.